This T cell receptor (beta chain) was recorded in a study of blood T cell repertoires in COVID-19. Overall study: Researchers got acute and convalescent COVID-19 samples from the United States, Italy and Spain.

The study recruited people aged about 18 to 95 years across approximately 24 US areas. V lost 3 bases to trimming and J lost 10 bases; unmatched junction nucleotides: 7. CDR3 size: 13 residues. CDR1 is SGHNT and CDR2 is YYREEE in the germline V gene (reference sequence). Only in-frame clones appear in the TCRdb table, and some are missing; sequencing was by immunoSEQ multiplex PCR. Among fewer than 200,000 clones, 78% were seen once, and the ten largest hold roughly 17%. The V call is TRBV5-4, the J call TRBJ2-1; TRBD1 matches 7 bases. Sequenced input: PBMCs or T cells enriched from blood (not recorded which). The sequence was obtained from a woman in her forties or fifties who had recovered from COVID-19. CDR3 amino acids: CASSSTGAGEQFF. CDR3 DNA: TGTGCCAGCAGCTCCACAGGGGCCGGGGAGCAGTTCTTC.